This T cell receptor (beta chain) is from a study of T cell repertoires in cytomegalovirus infection. The overall study: Indications of both CMV infection and matching HLA type were provided by public TCR beta signatures. General study findings and limits: Carriers of CMV and the relevant HLA type were discriminated by public TCR beta frequency. In two of eight donors, the top clonotype was HLA-C-restricted CMV-specific.

One entry per CDR3 protein, called by TCRdb with MiXCR from the reads. Among a few hundred thousand distinct CDR3 sequences listed, about a sixth were seen once. The CDR3 consists of 17 residues. The V segment lost 5 bases and the J segment 5 bases; nucleotides outside the gene matches: 12. In germline, CDR1 is LNHDA, CDR2 SQIVND (reference sequence). To note about this clonotype: Its specificity is not known.

Specimen: CD8+ T cells from PBMCs. The sequence came from a human donor in good health (CMV status not recorded). Some clones in this sample may be carry-over from other donors' samples. The chain joins TRBV19 to TRBJ1-1, with 12 bases aligning to TRBD1. In DNA, the CDR3 is TGTGCCAGTAGTGCATCCCGGGACAGGGGGCGTCTTACTGAAGCTTTCTTT. The encoded protein is CASSASRDRGRLTEAFF.